The 20 T cell receptor beta chains below come from one sample, sequenced in a study of cytomegalovirus exposure and HLA in healthy donors. The PCR employed 60 Vbeta primers together with 13 Jbeta primers. Here immunoSEQ multiplex PCR was the method, and the copy in TCRdb shows in-frame clones only, minus some. The sample contains approximately 190,000 clones, 70% to 90% of which appear only once. Source material: PBMCs. These receptors originate from a young woman in good health and CMV-seropositive.

The chain employs TRBV7-9 and TRBJ2-7, with 7 bases matching TRBD2. This CDR3 has 16 residues. V gave up 5 bases and J gave up 3 bases; unmatched junction bases: 13. CDR1 is SEHNR, CDR2 FQNEAQ, per germline (reference sequence). The CDR3 protein is CASSALTSKTLYEQYF. Written as DNA, the CDR3 is TGTGCCAGCAGCGCCCTGACTAGCAAAACCCTCTACGAGCAGTACTTC. Based on the CDR3 plus reference TRBV7-9 and TRBJ2-7, the full variable domain is DTGVSQNPRHKITKRGQNVTFRCDPISEHNRLYWYRQTLGQGPEFLTYFQNEAQLEKSRLLSDRFSAERPKGSFSTLEIQRTEQGDSAMYLCASSALTSKTLYEQYFGPGTRLTVT.

The V call is TRBV18, the J call TRBJ2-3, with 7 bases aligning to TRBD2. The germline V gene encodes CDR1 KGHSH and CDR2 LQKENI. The CDR3 totals 17 residues. The trim removed 3 bases at V and 0 bases at J, leaving 9 bases unmatched. The CDR3 sequence is CASSPGGGVSSTDTQYF. CDR3 DNA sequence: TGTGCCAGCTCACCCGGCGGGGGAGTCTCTAGCACAGATACGCAGTATTTT.

The V call is TRBV16, the J call TRBJ1-2; D possibly corresponds to TRBD1 (5 bases). Germline CDR1 is KGHSY and CDR2 is FQNENV. Trimming removed 0 bases at V and 3 bases at J, with 8 bases between. CDR3 length equals 14 residues. The CDR3 DNA reads as TGTGCCAGCAGCCAATCACAGGAGTACTATGGCTACACCTTC. Translating gives CASSQSQEYYGYTF.

The chain carries TRBV30 and TRBJ2-2; D uncertain. The length of the CDR3 is 14 residues. Germline CDR1 reads GTSNPN; CDR2 reads SVGIG (reference sequence). V was cut by 5 bases and J by 7 bases, with 17 bases left in between. The CDR3 loop reads CAWLTTDLVGELFF. Here the CDR3 DNA reads TGTGCCTGGCTTACGACTGACCTGGTCGGGGAGCTGTTTTTT.

This chain links TRBV5-1 with TRBJ1-3, with D perhaps TRBD1 (6 bases). The CDR3 is 18 residues long. CDR1 and CDR2 (germline): SGHRS, YFSETQ. Trimming took off 4 bases at V and 0 bases at J, with 20 bases between the two ends. The CDR3 reads CASSPRLDGQNSGNTIYF. For the CDR3, the DNA is TGCGCCAGCAGCCCCCGGCTTGATGGACAGAACTCTGGAAACACCATATATTTT.

The V gene is TRBV7-9, the J gene TRBJ1-1; TRBD1 matches at 9 bases. In germline, CDR1 is SEHNR, CDR2 FQNEAQ (reference sequence). This CDR3 has 15 residues. Trimming took 6 bases from V and 5 from J; bases not matched to a gene: 10. The CDR3 bases are TGTGCCAGCAGGTTGGACAGGGGCGGAGGGACTGAAGCTTTCTTT. This sequence encodes CASRLDRGGGTEAFF.

The genes are TRBV10-3 and TRBJ2-5, with a tentative D call TRBD2 (6 bases). The J call may be incorrect, as the DNA end agrees better with TRBJ2-7. Germline assignment: CDR1 ENHRY and CDR2 SYGVKD. The CDR3 is made up of 14 amino acids. The CDR3 loop reads CAISEPGGNYEQYF. CDR3 coding DNA: TGTGCCATCAGTGAACCCGGGGGAAACTACGAGCAGTACTTC.

This chain joins TRBV7-3 and TRBJ1-1; D unresolved. The CDR3 spans 13 residues. Looked up from germline, CDR1 is SGHTA and CDR2 is FQGTGA. Trimming left V 4 bases short and J 0 bases short, with 6 bases between. CDR3 sequence: CASSSGVNTEAFF. CDR3 DNA sequence: TGTGCCAGCAGCTCCGGGGTGAACACTGAAGCTTTCTTT.

The chain carries TRBV11-2 and TRBJ1-1, with 9 bases aligning to TRBD1. This CDR3 is 16 amino acids long. V lost 5 bases to trimming and J lost 8 bases; unmatched junction nucleotides: 15. Germline V CDR1 and CDR2: SGHAT, FQNNGV. In DNA, the CDR3 is TGTGCCAGCAGCCAATCCCCAGGGACAGGGTTTAAAGAAGCTTTCTTT. It translates to CASSQSPGTGFKEAFF.

The genes are TRBV5-6 and TRBJ2-3, with D perhaps TRBD1 (6 bases). The CDR3 runs to 15 residues. V dropped 4 bases and J dropped 1 base, with 13 bases sitting between them. Germline V gene sequence: CDR1 SGHDT, CDR2 YYEEEE. For the CDR3, the DNA is TGTGCCAGCAGCCCGGGTGGACAGCGCACAGATACGCAGTATTTT. Protein product: CASSPGGQRTDTQYF.

This chain uses TRBV5-4 with TRBJ2-2; D is unresolved. Per germline, CDR1 SGHNT and CDR2 YYREEE (reference sequence). The CDR3 loop spans 15 amino acids. The ends were cut back, 4 bases at V and 5 bases at J, with 15 bases in the middle. The CDR3 loop is CASSPDSSATGELFF. The CDR3 nucleotides are TGTGCCAGCAGCCCCGACTCCTCCGCTACCGGGGAGCTGTTTTTT.

J is TRBJ1-1 and V is TRBV5-1; perhaps TRBD1 as D (5 bases). Looked up from germline, CDR1 is SGHRS and CDR2 is YFSETQ. Trimming removed 0 bases at V and 3 bases at J, with 9 bases between. This CDR3 contains 14 residues. CDR3 bases: TGCGCCAGCAGCTTGGGGGGAGGGGACACTGAAGCTTTCTTT. Translating gives CASSLGGGDTEAFF.

This clone was found once. J is TRBJ1-5 and V is TRBV6-9; TRBD1 matches at 9 bases. Germline V gene lookup returns CDR1 MNHGY and CDR2 SVAAGI. Trimming at V came to 2 bases and at J to 4 bases, leaving 6 bases not matched to a gene. The CDR3 loop spans 16 amino acids. As DNA, the CDR3 is TGTGCCAGCAGTTATCCTCCGGGACAGGGTAATCAGCCCCAGCATTTT. Protein sequence: CASSYPPGQGNQPQHF.

V usage is TRBV6-1 and J usage is TRBJ2-3; unclear D gene. V lost 7 bases to trimming and J lost 3 bases, with 5 bases between them. Germline CDR1 and CDR2: MNHNS and SASEGT. The CDR3 consists of 11 residues. CDR3 protein: CASTRTDTQYF. For the CDR3, the DNA is TGTGCCAGCACCAGAACAGATACGCAGTATTTT.

This clone has a single count. The V and J genes are TRBV10-1 and TRBJ2-5; TRBD2 matches 14 bases. This CDR3 has 17 amino acids. CDR1 and CDR2 from the germline V gene are WNHNN and SYGVQD (reference sequence). V shed 0 bases, J shed 5 bases, and the junction held 5 bases outside the gene matches. The CDR3 loop reads CASSESTSGGARETQYF. DNA for the CDR3: TGCGCCAGCAGTGAGTCGACTAGCGGGGGGGCCCGGGAGACCCAGTACTTC.

The chain is built from TRBV29-1 and TRBJ2-7, with 7 nucleotides matching TRBD1. CDR3 length equals 13 residues. In germline, CDR1 is SQVTM, CDR2 ANQGSEA. V lost 6 bases and J lost 4; bases outside the gene matches: 9. The CDR3 region is CSVGTVYTYEQYF. In DNA form, the CDR3 reads TGCAGCGTGGGGACAGTTTATACGTACGAGCAGTACTTC.

This clone was observed a handful of times. J is TRBJ1-3 and V is TRBV2; 7 bases are shared with TRBD1. V was pared by 5 bases and J by 0 bases, with 4 bases of the junction left unmatched. Per the germline V gene, CDR1 is SNHLY and CDR2 is FYNNEI. The CDR3 is made up of 15 amino acids. CDR3 residues: CASSSDRTSGNTIYF. DNA for the CDR3: TGTGCCAGCAGTTCGGACAGGACCTCTGGAAACACCATATATTTT.

The V and J genes are TRBV19 and TRBJ2-1, with 10 bases that match TRBD2. The CDR3 is 15 amino acids. Germline-derived CDR1 and CDR2 are LNHDA and SQIVND (reference sequence). The ends lost 5 bases at V and 4 bases at J; junction bases unmatched: 5. The CDR3 sequence is CASSVSGGDYNEQFF. CDR3 in DNA: TGTGCCAGTAGTGTAAGCGGGGGGGATTACAATGAGCAGTTCTTC.

The rearrangement joins TRBV11-3 to TRBJ1-1, with D possibly being TRBD1 (5 bases). This CDR3 is built from 12 residues. V dropped 1 base and J dropped 9 bases, with 9 bases sitting between them. The germline gives CDR1 SGHNT, CDR2 YENEEA. CDR3: CASSLGQGQAFF. The CDR3 DNA sequence: TGTGCCAGCAGCTTAGGGCAGGGCCAAGCTTTCTTT.

The chain employs TRBV6-1 and TRBJ2-7; 8 nucleotides align to TRBD2. V shed 1 base, J shed 4 bases, and the junction held 6 bases outside the gene matches. The germline CDR1 and CDR2 sequences are MNHNS and SASEGT. This CDR3 spans 15 amino acids. CDR3 loop: CASSEGAGGLYEQYF. The DNA for the CDR3 is TGTGCCAGCAGTGAAGGGGCGGGGGGCCTTTACGAGCAGTACTTC.